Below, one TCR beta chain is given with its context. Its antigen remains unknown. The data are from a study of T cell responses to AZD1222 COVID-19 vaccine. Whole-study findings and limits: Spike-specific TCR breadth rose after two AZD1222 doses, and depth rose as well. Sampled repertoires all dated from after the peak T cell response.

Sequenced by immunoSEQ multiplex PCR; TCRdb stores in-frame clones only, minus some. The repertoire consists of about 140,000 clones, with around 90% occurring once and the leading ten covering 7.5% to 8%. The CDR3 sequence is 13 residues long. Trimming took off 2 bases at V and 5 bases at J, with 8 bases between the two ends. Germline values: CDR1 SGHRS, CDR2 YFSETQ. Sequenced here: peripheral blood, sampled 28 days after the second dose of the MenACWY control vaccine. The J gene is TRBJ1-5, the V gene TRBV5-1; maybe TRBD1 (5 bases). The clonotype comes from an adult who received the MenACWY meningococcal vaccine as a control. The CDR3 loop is CASSFRGDQPQHF. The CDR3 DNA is TGCGCCAGCAGCTTTCGGGGGGATCAGCCCCAGCATTTT.